Sequencing of this T cell receptor beta chain was carried out in a study of response to subunit inactivated influenza vaccine. V shed 7 bases and J 0 bases; nucleotides not matched to a gene: 17. The V gene's germline CDR1 is MNHEY and CDR2 SVGEGT. This CDR3 is 19 amino acids long. TCRdb analysed the RT-PCR reads with MiXCR anew, one entry per CDR3 protein. Of roughly 540,000 distinct CDR3 sequences in the sample, around a quarter are singletons; the top ten hold 2.8%. Many counts were recorded for this clonotype. The same sample was also studied in work on T cells expressing NK-cell markers. That report notes: The authors generated TCR beta cDNA through 5'RACE template switching with UMIs. Seropositivity for HCMV was found in seven of the eight sequenced donors, with one seronegative. In several donors, dominant CD3+CD56+NKG2C+ clones formed roughly 1.0-8% of CD8+ cells.

V usage is TRBV6-2 or TRBV6-3 and J usage is TRBJ1-2, with 10 nucleotides matching TRBD1. Sequencing was performed on CD4+ T cells sorted from PBMCs, taken 11 to 12 days after vaccination. The sequence came from a man aged 50 or older who received an inactivated influenza vaccine. CDR3 amino acids: CASTGTGAGDLQPNYGYTF. DNA of the CDR3: TGTGCCAGCACCGGGACAGGGGCCGGAGACCTACAACCTAACTATGGCTACACCTTC.